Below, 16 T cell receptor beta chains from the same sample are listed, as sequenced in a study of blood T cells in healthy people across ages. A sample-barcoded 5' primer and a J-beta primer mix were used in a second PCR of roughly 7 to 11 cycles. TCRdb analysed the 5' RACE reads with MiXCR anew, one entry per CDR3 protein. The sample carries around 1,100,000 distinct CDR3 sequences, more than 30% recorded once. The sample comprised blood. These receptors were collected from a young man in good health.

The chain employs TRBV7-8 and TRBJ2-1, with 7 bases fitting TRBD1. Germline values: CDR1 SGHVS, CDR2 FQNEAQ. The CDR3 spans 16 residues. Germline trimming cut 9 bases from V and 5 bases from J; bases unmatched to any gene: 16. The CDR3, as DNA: TGTGCCAGTATGACAGGGCTTGCGGATGGGGACAATGAGCAGTTCTTC. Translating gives CASMTGLADGDNEQFF.

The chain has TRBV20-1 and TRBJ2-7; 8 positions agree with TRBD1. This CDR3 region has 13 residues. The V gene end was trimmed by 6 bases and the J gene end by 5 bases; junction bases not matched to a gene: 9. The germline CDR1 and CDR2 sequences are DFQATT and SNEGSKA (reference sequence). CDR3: CSATDRDPHEQYF. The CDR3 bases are TGCAGTGCCACGGACAGGGATCCCCACGAGCAGTACTTC.

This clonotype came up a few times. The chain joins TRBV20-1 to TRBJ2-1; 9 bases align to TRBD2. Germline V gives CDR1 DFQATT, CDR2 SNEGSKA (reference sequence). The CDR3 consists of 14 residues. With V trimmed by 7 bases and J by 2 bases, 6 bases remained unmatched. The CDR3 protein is CSVLAGGPYNEQFF. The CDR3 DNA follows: TGCAGTGTGTTGGCGGGGGGGCCCTACAATGAGCAGTTCTTC.

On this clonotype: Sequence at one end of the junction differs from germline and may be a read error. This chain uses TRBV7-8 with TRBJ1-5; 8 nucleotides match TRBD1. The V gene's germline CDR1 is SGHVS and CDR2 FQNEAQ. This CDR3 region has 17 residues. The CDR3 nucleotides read TGTGCCGGCAGCTATCGGACAGGGTTGATAGGCAATCAGCCCCAGCATTTT. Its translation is CAGSYRTGLIGNQPQHF.

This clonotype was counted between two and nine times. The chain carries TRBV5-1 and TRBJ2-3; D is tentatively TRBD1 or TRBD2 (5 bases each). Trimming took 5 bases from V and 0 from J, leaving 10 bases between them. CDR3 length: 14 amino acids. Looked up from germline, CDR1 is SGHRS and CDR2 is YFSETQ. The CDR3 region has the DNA TGCGCCAGCAGAAGGGACGGAAGCACAGATACGCAGTATTTT. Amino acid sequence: CASRRDGSTDTQYF.

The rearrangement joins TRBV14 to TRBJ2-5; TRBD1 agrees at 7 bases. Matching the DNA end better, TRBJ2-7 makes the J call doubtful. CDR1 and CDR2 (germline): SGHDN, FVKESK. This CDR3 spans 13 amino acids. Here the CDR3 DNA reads TGTGCCAGGTCCGGGGACAGTCCCTACGAGCAGTACTTC. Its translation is CARSGDSPYEQYF.

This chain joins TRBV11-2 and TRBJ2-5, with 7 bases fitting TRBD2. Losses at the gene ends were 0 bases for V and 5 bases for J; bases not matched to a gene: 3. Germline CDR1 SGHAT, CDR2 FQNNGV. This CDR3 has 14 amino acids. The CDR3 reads CASSLETSWETQYF. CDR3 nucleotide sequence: TGTGCCAGCAGCTTAGAGACTAGCTGGGAGACCCAGTACTTC.

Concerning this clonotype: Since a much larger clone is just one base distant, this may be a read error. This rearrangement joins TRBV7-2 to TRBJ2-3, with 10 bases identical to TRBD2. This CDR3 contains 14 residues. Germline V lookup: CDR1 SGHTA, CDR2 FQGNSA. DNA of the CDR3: TGTGCCGGCAGCTTAGCGGGGGGAAGAGACACGCAGTATTTT. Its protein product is CAGSLAGGRDTQYF.

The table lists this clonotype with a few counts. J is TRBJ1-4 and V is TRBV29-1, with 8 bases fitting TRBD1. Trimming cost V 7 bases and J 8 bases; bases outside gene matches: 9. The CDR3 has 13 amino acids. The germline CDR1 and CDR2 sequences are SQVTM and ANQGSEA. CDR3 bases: TGCAGCGCCGGACAGGGAGAAGCAGAAAAACTGTTTTTT. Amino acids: CSAGQGEAEKLFF.

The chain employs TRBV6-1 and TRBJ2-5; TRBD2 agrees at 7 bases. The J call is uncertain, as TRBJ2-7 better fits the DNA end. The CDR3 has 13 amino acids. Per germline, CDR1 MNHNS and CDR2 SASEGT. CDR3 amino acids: CASAGGGPYEQYF. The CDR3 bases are TGTGCCAGTGCAGGCGGGGGACCCTACGAGCAGTACTTC.

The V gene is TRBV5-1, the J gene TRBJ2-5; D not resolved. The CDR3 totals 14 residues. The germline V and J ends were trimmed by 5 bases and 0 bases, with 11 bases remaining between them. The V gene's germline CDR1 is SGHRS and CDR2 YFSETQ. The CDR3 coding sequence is TGCGCCAGCAGTTTGAACGGGTACCAAGAGACCCAGTACTTC. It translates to CASSLNGYQETQYF.

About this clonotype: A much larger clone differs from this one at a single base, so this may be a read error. CDR3 in DNA: TGTGACAGCAGCCAAGATGCCAATGAGCAGTTCTTC. Translated, it gives CDSSQDANEQFF. The chain links TRBV4-2 to TRBJ2-1, with no clear D. The CDR3 covers 12 residues. Per germline, CDR1 LGHNA and CDR2 YNFKEQ.

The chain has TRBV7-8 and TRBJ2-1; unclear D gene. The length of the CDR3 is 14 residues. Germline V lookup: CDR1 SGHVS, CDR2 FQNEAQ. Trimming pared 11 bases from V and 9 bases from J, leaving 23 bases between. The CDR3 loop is CAGGLGWGTGEQFF. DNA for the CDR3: TGTGCCGGCGGATTGGGGTGGGGAACGGGTGAGCAGTTCTTC. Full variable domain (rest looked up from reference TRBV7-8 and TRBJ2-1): GAGVSQSPRYKVAKRGQDVALRCDPISGHVSLFWYQQALGQGPEFLTYFQNEAQLDKSGLPSDRFFAERPEGSVSTLKIQRTQQEDSAVYLCAGGLGWGTGEQFFGPGTRLTVL.

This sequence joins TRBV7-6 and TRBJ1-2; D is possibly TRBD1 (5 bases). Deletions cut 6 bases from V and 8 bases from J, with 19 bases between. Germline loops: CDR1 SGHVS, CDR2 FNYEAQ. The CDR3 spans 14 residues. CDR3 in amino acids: CASSPRGQGGGYTF. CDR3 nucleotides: TGTGCCAGCAGTCCAAGAGGGCAGGGTGGAGGCTACACCTTC. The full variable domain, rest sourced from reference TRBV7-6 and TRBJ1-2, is GAGVSQSPRYKVTKRGQDVALRCDPISGHVSLYWYRQALGQGPEFLTYFNYEAQQDKSGLPNDRFSAERPEGSISTLTIQRTEQRDSAMYRCASSPRGQGGGYTFGSGTRLTVV.

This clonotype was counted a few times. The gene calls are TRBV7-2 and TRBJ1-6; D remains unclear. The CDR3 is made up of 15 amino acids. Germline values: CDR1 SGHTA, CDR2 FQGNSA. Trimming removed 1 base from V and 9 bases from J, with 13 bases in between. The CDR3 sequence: CASSLVGLTASPLHF. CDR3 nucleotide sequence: TGTGCCAGCAGCTTAGTTGGACTCACTGCTTCACCCCTCCACTTT.

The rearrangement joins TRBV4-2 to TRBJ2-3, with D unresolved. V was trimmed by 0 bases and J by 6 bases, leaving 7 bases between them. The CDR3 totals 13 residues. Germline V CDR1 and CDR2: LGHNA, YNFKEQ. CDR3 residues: CASSQDMGDTQYF. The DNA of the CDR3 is TGTGCCAGCAGCCAAGATATGGGGGATACGCAGTATTTT.